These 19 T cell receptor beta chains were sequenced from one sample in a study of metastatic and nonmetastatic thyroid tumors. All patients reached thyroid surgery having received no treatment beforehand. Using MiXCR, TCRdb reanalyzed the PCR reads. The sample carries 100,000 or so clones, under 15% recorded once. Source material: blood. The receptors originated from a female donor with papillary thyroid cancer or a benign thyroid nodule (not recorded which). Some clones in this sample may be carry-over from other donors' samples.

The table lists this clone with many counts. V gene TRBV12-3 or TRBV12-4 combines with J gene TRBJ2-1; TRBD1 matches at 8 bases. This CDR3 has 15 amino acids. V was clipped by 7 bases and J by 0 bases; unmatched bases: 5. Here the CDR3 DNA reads TGTGCCAGCACCGCAACAGGGGGCTCCTACAATGAGCAGTTCTTC. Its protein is CASTATGGSYNEQFF.

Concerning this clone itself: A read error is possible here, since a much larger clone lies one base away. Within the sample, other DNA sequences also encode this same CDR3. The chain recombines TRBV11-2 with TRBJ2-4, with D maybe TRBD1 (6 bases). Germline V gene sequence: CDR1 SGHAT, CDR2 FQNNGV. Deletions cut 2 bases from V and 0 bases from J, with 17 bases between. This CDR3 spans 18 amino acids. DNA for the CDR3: TGTGCCAGCAGCTTACAACCCGGACAGAATCTAGCCAAAAACATTCAGTACTTC. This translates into CASSLQPGQNLAKNIQYF.

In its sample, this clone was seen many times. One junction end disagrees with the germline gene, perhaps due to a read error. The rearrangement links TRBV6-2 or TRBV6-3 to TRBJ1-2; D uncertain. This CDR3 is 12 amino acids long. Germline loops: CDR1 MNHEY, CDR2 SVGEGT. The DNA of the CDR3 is TGTGCCAACAGTTACTGGGGCTATGGCTACACCTTC. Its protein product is CANSYWGYGYTF.

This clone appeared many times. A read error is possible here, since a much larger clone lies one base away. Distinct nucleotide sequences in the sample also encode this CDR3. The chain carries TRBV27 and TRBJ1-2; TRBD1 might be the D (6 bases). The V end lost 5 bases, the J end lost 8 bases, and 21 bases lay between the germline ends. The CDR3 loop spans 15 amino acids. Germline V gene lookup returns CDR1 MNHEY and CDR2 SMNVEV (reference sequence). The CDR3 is CASSVLQGGLGGYTF. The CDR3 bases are TGTGCCAGCAGTGTCTTACAGGGAGGACTGGGGGGCTACACCTTC.

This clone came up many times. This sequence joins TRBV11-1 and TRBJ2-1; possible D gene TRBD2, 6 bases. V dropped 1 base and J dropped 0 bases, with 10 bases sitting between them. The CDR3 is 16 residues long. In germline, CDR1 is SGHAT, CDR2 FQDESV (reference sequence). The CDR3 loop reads CASSLGRGRSYNEQFF. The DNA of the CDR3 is TGTGCCAGCAGCTTAGGGAGGGGTCGCTCCTACAATGAGCAGTTCTTC.

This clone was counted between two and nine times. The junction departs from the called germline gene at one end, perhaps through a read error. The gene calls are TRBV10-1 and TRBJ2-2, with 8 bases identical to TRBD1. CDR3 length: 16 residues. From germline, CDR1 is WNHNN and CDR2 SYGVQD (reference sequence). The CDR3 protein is CAGSDLGQGRTGELFF. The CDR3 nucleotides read TGCGCCGGCAGTGACCTAGGACAGGGACGCACCGGGGAGCTGTTTTTT.

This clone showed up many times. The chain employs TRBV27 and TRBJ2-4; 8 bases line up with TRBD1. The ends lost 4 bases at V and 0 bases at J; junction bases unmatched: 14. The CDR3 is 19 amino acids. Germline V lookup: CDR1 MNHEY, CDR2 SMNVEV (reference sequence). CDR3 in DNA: TGTGCCAGCAGTTCCCGTCCCGGGACAGGATCTTTAGCCAAAAACATTCAGTACTTC. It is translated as CASSSRPGTGSLAKNIQYF.

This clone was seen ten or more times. CDR3 protein: CASSLPALETQYF. In DNA form, the CDR3 reads TGTGCCAGCAGTTTACCCGCCTTGGAGACCCAGTACTTC. This chain links TRBV28 with TRBJ2-5; D gene unclear. Per germline, CDR1 MDHEN and CDR2 SYDVKM. This CDR3 is built from 13 residues. Between the trimmed V and J ends, which lost 2 bases and 5 bases, there was a span of 9 bases.

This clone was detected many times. CDR3 bases: TGTGCCAGCACCCCAACCGGGACAGGGTTAGTAGATACGCAGTATTTT. Its translation is CASTPTGTGLVDTQYF. The rearrangement joins TRBV28 to TRBJ2-3, with 9 bases identical to TRBD1. CDR3 size: 16 residues. Germline CDR1 reads MDHEN; CDR2 reads SYDVKM. V trimming: 7 bases; J trimming: 5 bases; junction bases outside the gene matches: 13.

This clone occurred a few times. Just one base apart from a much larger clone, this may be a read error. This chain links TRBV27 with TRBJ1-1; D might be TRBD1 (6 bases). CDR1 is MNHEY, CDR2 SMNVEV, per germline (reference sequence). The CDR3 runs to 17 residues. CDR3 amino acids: CASSSFRTVGSWAEGFF. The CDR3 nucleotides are TGTGCCAGCAGTTCTTTCAGGACAGTCGGGTCCTGGGCTGAAGGTTTCTTT.

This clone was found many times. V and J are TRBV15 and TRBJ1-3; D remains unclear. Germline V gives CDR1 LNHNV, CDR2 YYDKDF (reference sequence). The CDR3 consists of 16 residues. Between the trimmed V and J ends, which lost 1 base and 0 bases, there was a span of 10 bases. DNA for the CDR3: TGTGCCACCAGCAGAGGCGGCAGGTACTCTGGAAACACCATATATTTT. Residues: CATSRGGRYSGNTIYF. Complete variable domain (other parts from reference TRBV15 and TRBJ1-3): DAMVIQNPRYQVTQFGKPVTLSCSQTLNHNVMYWYQQKSSQAPKLLFHYYDKDFNNEADTPDNFQSRRPNTSFCFLDIRSPGLGDTAMYLCATSRGGRYSGNTIYFGEGSWLTVV.

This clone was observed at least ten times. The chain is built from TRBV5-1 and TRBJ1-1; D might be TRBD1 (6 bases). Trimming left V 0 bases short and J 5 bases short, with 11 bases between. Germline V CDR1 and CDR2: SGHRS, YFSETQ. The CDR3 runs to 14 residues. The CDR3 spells CASSLVTGSTEAFF. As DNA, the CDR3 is TGCGCCAGCAGCTTGGTAACAGGGTCGACTGAAGCTTTCTTT.

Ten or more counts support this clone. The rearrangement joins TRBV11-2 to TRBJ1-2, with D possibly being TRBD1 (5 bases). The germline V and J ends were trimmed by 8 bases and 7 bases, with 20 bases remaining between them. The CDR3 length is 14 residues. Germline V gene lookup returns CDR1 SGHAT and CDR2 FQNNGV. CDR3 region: CASCPGGGLSGYTF. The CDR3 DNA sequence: TGTGCCAGCTGCCCCGGGGGAGGTCTAAGTGGCTACACCTTC.

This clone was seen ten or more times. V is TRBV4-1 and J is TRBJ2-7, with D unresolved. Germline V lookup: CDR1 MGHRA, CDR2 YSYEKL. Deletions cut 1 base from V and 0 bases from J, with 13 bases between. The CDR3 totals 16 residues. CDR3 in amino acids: CASSQVSHPSSYEQYF. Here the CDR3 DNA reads TGCGCCAGCAGCCAAGTTTCGCACCCGAGCTCCTACGAGCAGTACTTC.

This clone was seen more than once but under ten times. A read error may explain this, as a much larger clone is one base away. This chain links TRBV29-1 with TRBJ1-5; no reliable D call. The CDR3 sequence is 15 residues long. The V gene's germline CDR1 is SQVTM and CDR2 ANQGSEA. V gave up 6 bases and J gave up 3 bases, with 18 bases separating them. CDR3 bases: TGCAGCGTACGCTTTCAAGCCGGGATCAATCAGCCCCAGCATTTT. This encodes CSVRFQAGINQPQHF.

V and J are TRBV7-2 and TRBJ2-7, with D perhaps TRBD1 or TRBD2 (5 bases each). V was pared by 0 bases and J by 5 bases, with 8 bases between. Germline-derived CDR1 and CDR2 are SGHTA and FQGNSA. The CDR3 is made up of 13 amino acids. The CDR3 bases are TGTGCCAGCAGCTTAGCGATGGGGGACGAGCAGTACTTC. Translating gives CASSLAMGDEQYF.

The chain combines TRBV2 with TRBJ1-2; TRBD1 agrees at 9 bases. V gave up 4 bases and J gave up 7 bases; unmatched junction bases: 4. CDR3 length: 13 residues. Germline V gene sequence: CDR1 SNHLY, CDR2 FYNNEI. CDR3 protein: CASSARDRAGYTF. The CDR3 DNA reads TGTGCCAGCAGTGCCCGGGACAGGGCTGGCTACACCTTC.

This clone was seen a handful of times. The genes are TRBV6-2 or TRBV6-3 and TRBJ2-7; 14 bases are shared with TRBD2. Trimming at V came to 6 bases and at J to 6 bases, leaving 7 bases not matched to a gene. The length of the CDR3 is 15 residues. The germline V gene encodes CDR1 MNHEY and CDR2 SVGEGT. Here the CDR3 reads CASSRPTSGGAEQYF. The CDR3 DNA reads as TGTGCCAGCAGCCGTCCGACTAGCGGGGGGGCCGAGCAGTACTTC.

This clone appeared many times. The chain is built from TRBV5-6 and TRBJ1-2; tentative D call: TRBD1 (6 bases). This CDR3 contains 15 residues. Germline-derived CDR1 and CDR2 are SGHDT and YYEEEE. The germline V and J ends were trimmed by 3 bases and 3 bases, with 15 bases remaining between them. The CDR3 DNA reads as TGTGCCAGCAGCTGGGAAAACAGGGACTACTATGGCTACACCTTC. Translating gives CASSWENRDYYGYTF.